The clone carrying this TCR beta chain was seen only a few times. TCRdb's copy holds only in-frame clones and misses some; the assay was immunoSEQ multiplex PCR. The sample contains 3,000 to 4,000 clones, roughly a fifth of which appear only once. Treatment defined: randomized to nivolumab then ipilimumab (arm A) or the reverse (arm B). The sample is drawn from a study of sequential checkpoint blockade in melanoma. On the study more broadly: Arm A got nivolumab then ipilimumab; arm B the reverse, 1:1. TCRbeta immunosequencing was performed on DNA from fewer than 95 pretreatment melanoma tumor samples.

The germline gives CDR1 MDHEN, CDR2 SYDVKM. V shed 3 bases and J 5 bases; nucleotides not matched to a gene: 2. The CDR3 spans 13 residues. Sequencing was performed on tumor tissue (inferred from file names), taken from a patient given nivolumab and ipilimumab in sequence. This chain uses TRBV28 with TRBJ2-3, with 7 positions matching TRBD2. This TCR came from a human donor with melanoma. CDR3 residues: CASSFGGVDTQYF. As DNA, the CDR3 is TGTGCCAGCAGTTTTGGGGGGGTAGATACGCAGTATTTT.